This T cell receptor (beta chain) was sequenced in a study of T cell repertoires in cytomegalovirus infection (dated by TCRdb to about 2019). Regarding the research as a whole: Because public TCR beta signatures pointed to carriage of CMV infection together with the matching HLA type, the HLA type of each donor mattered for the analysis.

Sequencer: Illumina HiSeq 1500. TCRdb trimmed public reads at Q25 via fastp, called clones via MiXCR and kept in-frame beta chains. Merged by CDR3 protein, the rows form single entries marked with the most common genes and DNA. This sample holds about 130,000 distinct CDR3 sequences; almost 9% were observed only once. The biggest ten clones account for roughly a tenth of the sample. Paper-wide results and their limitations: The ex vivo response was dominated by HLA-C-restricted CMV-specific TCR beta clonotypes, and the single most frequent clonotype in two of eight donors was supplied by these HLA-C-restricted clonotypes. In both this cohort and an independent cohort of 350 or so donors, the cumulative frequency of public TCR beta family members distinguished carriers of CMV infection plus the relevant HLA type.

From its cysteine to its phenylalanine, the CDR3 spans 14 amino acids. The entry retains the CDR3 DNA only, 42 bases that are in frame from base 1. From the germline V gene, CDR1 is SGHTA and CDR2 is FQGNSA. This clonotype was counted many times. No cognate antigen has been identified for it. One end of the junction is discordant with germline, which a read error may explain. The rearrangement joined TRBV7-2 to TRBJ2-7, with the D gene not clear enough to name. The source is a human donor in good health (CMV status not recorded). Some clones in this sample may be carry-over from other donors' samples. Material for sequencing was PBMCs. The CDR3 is CASSLLGPPYERYF. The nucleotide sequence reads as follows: TGTGCCAGCAGCTTATTAGGTCCTCCCTACGAGCGGTACTTC.